The 18 T cell receptor beta chains below come from one sample, sequenced in a study of CD8 T cells in ankylosing spondylitis. TCRdb reprocessed the 5' RACE reads with MiXCR, giving one entry per CDR3 protein. The repertoire holds some 200,000 distinct CDR3 sequences, with around 13% as singletons. The sample was blood, either unsorted or a sorted T cell fraction (not recorded which). The receptor source for this set is a male donor with ankylosing spondylitis or in good health (not recorded which).

This clonotype was detected ten times or more. The chain recombines TRBV7-9 with TRBJ1-6, with D possibly being TRBD1 (6 bases). Trimming stripped 1 base from V and 9 bases from J, with 13 bases between. In germline, CDR1 is SEHNR, CDR2 FQNEAQ (reference sequence). This CDR3 spans 15 amino acids. DNA of the CDR3: TGTGCCAGCAGCTTAGTACAGGGATTGGGTTCACCCCTCCACTTT. It specifies CASSLVQGLGSPLHF. The variable domain in full, with the rest retrieved from reference TRBV7-9 and TRBJ1-6, is DTGVSQNPRHKITKRGQNVTFRCDPISEHNRLYWYRQTLGQGPEFLTYFQNEAQLEKSRLLSDRFSAERPKGSFSTLEIQRTEQGDSAMYLCASSLVQGLGSPLHFGNGTRLTVT.

This clonotype was detected many times. The chain recombines TRBV9 with TRBJ2-7; 7 bases are a match to TRBD1. V dropped 3 bases and J dropped 3; count of bases not matched to a gene: 9. This CDR3 is built from 15 residues. Germline V gene data show CDR1 as SGDLS and CDR2 as YYNGEE. The CDR3 protein is CASSADGTASYEQYF. The CDR3 nucleotides read TGTGCCAGCAGCGCGGACGGGACAGCTAGCTACGAGCAGTACTTC.

At least ten counts were recorded for this clonotype. The rearrangement joins TRBV5-1 to TRBJ2-7; D gene uncertain. Trimming cost V 1 base and J 0 bases, with 14 bases left between them. Looked up from germline, CDR1 is SGHRS and CDR2 is YFSETQ. This CDR3 region has 16 residues. The CDR3 DNA reads as TGCGCCAGCAGCTTGACAGAACCTACCCACTCCTACGAGCAGTACTTC. It is translated as CASSLTEPTHSYEQYF.

This clonotype has a handful of counts. The gene calls are TRBV7-6 and TRBJ2-1, with 7 bases identical to TRBD2. The CDR3 length is 17 residues. Germline assignment: CDR1 SGHVS and CDR2 FNYEAQ. V gave up 5 bases and J gave up 4 bases; unmatched junction bases: 14. The CDR3 loop is CASSAHLADPIYNEQFF. The DNA for the CDR3 is TGTGCCAGCAGCGCGCACCTAGCGGACCCCATTTACAATGAGCAGTTCTTC.

The chain joins TRBV4-1 to TRBJ2-1, with D unclear. Germline V gene data show CDR1 as MGHRA and CDR2 as YSYEKL. This CDR3 spans 13 amino acids. V was trimmed by 0 bases and J by 9 bases, leaving 9 bases between them. CDR3 sequence: CASSQEGLSEQFF. For the CDR3, the DNA is TGCGCCAGCAGCCAAGAAGGGCTTAGTGAGCAGTTCTTC.

This clonotype occurred many times. This chain connects TRBV4-1 to TRBJ1-1, with a possible D match to TRBD1 (5 bases). The CDR3 is 13 residues long. Between the trimmed V and J ends, which lost 4 bases and 6 bases, there was a span of 12 bases. Germline V gene data show CDR1 as MGHRA and CDR2 as YSYEKL. In DNA, the CDR3 is TGCGCCAGCAGCCCGCAGGGATCGGCTGAAGCTTTCTTT. It encodes CASSPQGSAEAFF.

At least ten counts were recorded for this clonotype. The chain couples TRBV5-1 to TRBJ2-2, with 7 bases that match TRBD1. The junction had 16 bases not matched to a gene; V was cut back by 2 bases and J by 3 bases. This CDR3 region has 19 residues. Germline V gives CDR1 SGHRS, CDR2 YFSETQ. The chain's CDR3 is CASSFRDSDELLHTGELFF. DNA for the CDR3: TGCGCCAGCAGCTTTAGGGACAGCGATGAGCTGTTACACACCGGGGAGCTGTTTTTT.

This clonotype has only a few counts. The chain employs TRBV6-4 and TRBJ1-1; unclear D gene. CDR3 length: 12 residues. The V end lost 5 bases, the J end lost 4 bases, and 8 bases lay between the germline ends. Germline-derived CDR1 and CDR2 are MRHNA and SNTAGT. This CDR3 is CASSKGFTEAFF. In DNA, the CDR3 is TGTGCCAGCAGTAAAGGGTTCACTGAAGCTTTCTTT.

This clonotype came up a few times. The chain links TRBV15 to TRBJ1-5, with D perhaps TRBD1 (5 bases). V was pared by 1 base and J by 4 bases, with 8 bases between. There are 14 residues in the CDR3. The germline V gene has CDR1 LNHNV and CDR2 YYDKDF (reference sequence). In nucleotides, the CDR3 is TGTGCCACCAGCAGAGGAAGGGGTAATCAGCCCCAGCATTTT. Amino acids: CATSRGRGNQPQHF.

This clonotype was seen more than once but under ten times. The CDR3 DNA reads as TGTGCCTGGAGTGAACAGGCTCAAGAGACCCAGTACTTC. This sequence encodes CAWSEQAQETQYF. The chain employs TRBV30 and TRBJ2-5, with D tentatively TRBD1 (5 bases). CDR1 and CDR2 from the germline V gene are GTSNPN and SVGIG (reference sequence). The CDR3 covers 13 residues. V dropped 1 base and J dropped 2 bases, with 8 bases sitting between them.

This clonotype has a handful of counts. The chain uses TRBV6-5 and TRBJ1-1, with a tentative D call TRBD1 (5 bases). Germline lookup yields CDR1 MNHEY and CDR2 SVGAGI. The CDR3 has 14 residues. Trimming stripped 3 bases from V and 3 bases from J, with 11 bases between. CDR3 region: CASSYFTGDTEAFF. CDR3 DNA: TGTGCCAGCAGTTATTTCACGGGGGACACTGAAGCTTTCTTT.

The DNA of the CDR3 is TGTGCCAGCAGCCAAAGGACTAGTTATCCCTACAATGAGCAGTTCTTC. Its protein is CASSQRTSYPYNEQFF. V gene TRBV3-1 combines with J gene TRBJ2-1; 7 bases line up with TRBD2. Germline CDR1 reads LGHDT; CDR2 reads YNNKEL (reference sequence). This CDR3 region has 16 residues. After removal of 2 bases from V and 2 bases from J, the junction contained 6 bases not matched to a gene.

This clonotype has more than one count but fewer than ten. V usage is TRBV6-1 and J usage is TRBJ2-3, with 8 bases aligning to TRBD2. The J segment lost 4 bases and the V segment lost 8 bases, leaving 8 bases of the junction unmatched. From germline, CDR1 is MNHNS and CDR2 SASEGT. CDR3 length equals 14 residues. Written as DNA, the CDR3 is TGTGCCAGCTCGGGACTAGAATCTGCAGATACGCAGTATTTT. It translates to CASSGLESADTQYF.

This chain uses TRBV27 with TRBJ2-1, with 7 bases lining up with TRBD2. J was trimmed by 0 bases and V by 4 bases; bases with no gene match: 18. The CDR3 loop spans 20 amino acids. Germline CDR1 MNHEY, CDR2 SMNVEV (reference sequence). DNA of the CDR3: TGTGCCAGCAGTTCTCGGGGGGTCTACTACTTCGCCTACTCCTACAATGAGCAGTTCTTC. This gives the protein CASSSRGVYYFAYSYNEQFF.

The chain carries TRBV4-1 and TRBJ2-7; D gene ambiguous. Trimming shortened V by 0 bases and J by 0 bases, and 9 bases separated the two germline ends. Germline CDR1 reads MGHRA; CDR2 reads YSYEKL. This CDR3 is 15 amino acids long. This chain's CDR3 is CASSQERSSSYEQYF. CDR3 nucleotide sequence: TGCGCCAGCAGCCAAGAGAGGTCCAGCTCCTACGAGCAGTACTTC.

The chain combines TRBV6-1 with TRBJ2-1; TRBD2 is a possible D gene (6 bases). This CDR3 comprises 16 residues. Trimming pared 6 bases from V and 4 bases from J, leaving 19 bases between. Germline lookup yields CDR1 MNHNS and CDR2 SASEGT. The CDR3 DNA is TGTGCCAGCAGCCAGAGGACGGGGGTCCCTTACAATGAGCAGTTCTTC. This translates into CASSQRTGVPYNEQFF.

This clonotype has at least ten counts. The J gene is TRBJ1-1, the V gene TRBV5-1; a possible D gene is TRBD1 (6 bases). Germline V gene data show CDR1 as SGHRS and CDR2 as YFSETQ. V lost 0 bases, J lost 6 bases, and 15 bases lay in between. The length of the CDR3 is 15 residues. CDR3 sequence (DNA): TGCGCCAGCAGCTTGGAGGCAGGGGCCTCCCCTGAAGCTTTCTTT. Translation: CASSLEAGASPEAFF.

This chain uses TRBV29-1 with TRBJ1-6; D gene uncertain. V was trimmed by 0 bases and J by 8 bases, leaving 20 bases between them. CDR1 SQVTM and CDR2 ANQGSEA come from the germline V gene. The CDR3 is 17 amino acids. CDR3 in amino acids: CSVEDLKEGPSHSPLHF. CDR3 bases: TGCAGCGTTGAAGATCTTAAGGAGGGCCCCTCACATTCACCCCTCCACTTT.